A selection of T cell receptor beta chains follows, all from one sample in a study of identical twins. TCRdb itself ran the 5' RACE reads through MiXCR, one entry per CDR3 protein. The sample lists 200,000 or so distinct CDR3 sequences, approximately 16% occurring once. The same sample was also studied in work on T cells expressing NK-cell markers.

Sequencing input: CD8+ T cells sorted from blood. The receptor set was obtained from a woman between 18 and 29 years old in good health. Both conserved end residues are part of each CDR3. D genes are given only for firm matches. Clone size is shown for a subset of rows, as once, few, many or a class of expanded clone.

J: TRBJ2-7; V: TRBV4-3; D: NA; size: many; CDR3: CASSQEWSYEQYF; DNA: TGCGCCAGCAGCCAAGAATGGTCCTACGAGCAGTACTTC
J: TRBJ2-7; V: TRBV4-3; D: NA; size: NA; CDR3: CASSQTGASYEQYF; DNA: TGCGCCAGCAGCCAAACCGGGGCCTCCTACGAGCAGTACTTC
J: TRBJ1-2; V: TRBV7-8; D: NA; size: NA; CDR3: CASSLRSGVDSGYTF; DNA: TGTGCCAGCAGCTTACGGTCAGGGGTTGACTCTGGCTACACCTTC
J: TRBJ2-4; V: TRBV3-1; D: NA; size: NA; CDR3: CASSKVVGPLAKNIQYF; DNA: TGTGCCAGCTCCAAAGTTGTAGGCCCACTAGCCAAAAACATTCAGTACTTC
J: TRBJ2-2; V: TRBV4-1; D: TRBD1; size: few; CDR3: CASSQDRDSINTGELFF; DNA: TGCGCCAGCAGCCAAGATAGGGACAGCATCAACACCGGGGAGCTGTTTTTT
J: TRBJ2-2; V: TRBV3-1; D: NA; size: NA; CDR3: CASTKQGPGALFF; DNA: TGTGCCAGCACCAAGCAGGGTCCCGGGGCGCTGTTTTTT
J: TRBJ2-7; V: TRBV2; D: NA; size: few; CDR3: CASRGDFYEQYF; DNA: TGTGCCAGCAGAGGGGACTTCTACGAGCAGTACTTC
J: TRBJ2-1; V: TRBV29-1; D: TRBD2; size: medium-sized; CDR3: CSVGGLAGRHNEQFF; DNA: TGCAGCGTGGGAGGACTAGCGGGACGGCACAATGAGCAGTTCTTC
J: TRBJ2-1; V: TRBV12-3/TRBV12-4; D: NA; size: few; CDR3: CASSMGNEQFF; DNA: TGTGCCAGCAGTATGGGGAATGAGCAGTTCTTC
J: TRBJ2-5; V: TRBV27; D: TRBD2; size: NA; CDR3: CASSLYVTSGAGPTQYF; DNA: TGTGCCAGCAGTTTATATGTTACTAGCGGGGCAGGTCCAACCCAGTACTTC
J: TRBJ2-7; V: TRBV20-1; D: NA; size: few; CDR3: CSAPWGYEQYF; DNA: TGCAGCGCCCCATGGGGGTACGAGCAGTACTTC
J: TRBJ2-7; V: TRBV7-9; D: NA; size: NA; CDR3: CASSSPDRRLEQYF; DNA: TGTGCCAGCAGCTCCCCTGACAGACGCCTCGAGCAGTACTTC
J: TRBJ2-7; V: TRBV19; D: TRBD2; size: NA; CDR3: CASIAGGKSYEQYF; DNA: TGTGCCAGCATAGCGGGAGGGAAGTCCTACGAGCAGTACTTC
J: TRBJ2-1; V: TRBV12-3/TRBV12-4; D: TRBD1; size: few; CDR3: CASSPGTGGAMVLVGQFF; DNA: TGTGCCAGCAGCCCCGGGACAGGGGGCGCAATGGTCCTGGTGGGGCAGTTCTTC
J: TRBJ2-7; V: TRBV9; D: TRBD2; size: few; CDR3: CASSGGLATSKSSYEQYF; DNA: TGTGCCAGCAGCGGGGGACTAGCGACCAGCAAGAGCTCCTACGAGCAGTACTTC
J: TRBJ2-5; V: TRBV4-2; D: NA; size: few; CDR3: CASSQEVGDPEQYF; DNA: TGTGCCAGCAGCCAAGAAGTGGGCGACCCAGAGCAGTACTTC
J: TRBJ2-7; V: TRBV10-3; D: TRBD2; size: NA; CDR3: CAISLVGLANEQYF; DNA: TGTGCCATCAGTCTGGTGGGACTAGCGAACGAGCAGTACTTC
J: TRBJ1-1; V: TRBV4-3; D: NA; size: NA; CDR3: CASSPSPGNTEAFF; DNA: TGCGCCAGCAGCCCCTCACCGGGGAACACTGAAGCTTTCTTT
J: TRBJ2-3; V: TRBV12-3/TRBV12-4; D: NA; size: many; CDR3: CASSPPPAGTDTQYF; DNA: TGTGCCAGCAGCCCTCCCCCGGCAGGAACAGATACGCAGTATTTT
J: TRBJ2-7; V: TRBV5-1; D: TRBD1; size: NA; CDR3: CASSVPRGPDHEQYF; DNA: TGCGCCAGCAGCGTCCCCAGGGGGCCGGACCACGAGCAGTACTTC
J: TRBJ2-5; V: TRBV5-1; D: NA; size: NA; CDR3: CASSNELTETQYF; DNA: TGCGCCAGCAGTAACGAGCTAACAGAGACCCAGTACTTC
J: TRBJ1-2; V: TRBV4-3; D: TRBD1; size: NA; CDR3: CASSQDRGQGGGYTF; DNA: TGCGCCAGCAGCCAAGATAGGGGACAGGGCGGTGGCTACACCTTC
J: TRBJ2-5; V: TRBV12-3/TRBV12-4; D: NA; size: many; CDR3: CASSLLSGEETQYF; DNA: TGTGCCAGCAGTTTACTTTCGGGAGAGGAGACCCAGTACTTC
J: TRBJ2-1; V: TRBV27; D: NA; size: few; CDR3: CASSSSGWDNEQFF; DNA: TGTGCCAGCAGTTCATCCGGTTGGGACAATGAGCAGTTCTTC
J: TRBJ2-1; V: TRBV5-5; D: TRBD1; size: NA; CDR3: CASSLSPGTGSSGEQFF; DNA: TGTGCCAGCAGCTTGTCTCCCGGGACAGGGAGCTCGGGTGAGCAGTTCTTC
J: TRBJ1-1; V: TRBV5-1; D: NA; size: NA; CDR3: CASSGGEGDFF; DNA: TGCGCCAGCAGCGGTGGAGAGGGGGACTTCTTT
J: TRBJ2-1; V: TRBV5-1; D: NA; size: few; CDR3: CASSGTESSYNEQFF; DNA: TGCGCCAGCAGCGGAACCGAGAGCTCCTACAATGAGCAGTTCTTC
J: TRBJ2-7; V: TRBV6-5; D: TRBD2; size: NA; CDR3: CASSYWASGGYEQYF; DNA: TGTGCCAGCAGTTACTGGGCTAGCGGGGGTTACGAGCAGTACTTC
J: TRBJ2-7; V: TRBV5-1; D: TRBD1; size: NA; CDR3: CASSSGGGHSYEQYF; DNA: TGCGCCAGCAGCTCAGGGGGCGGACATTCCTACGAGCAGTACTTC
J: TRBJ2-3; V: TRBV19; D: TRBD2; size: few; CDR3: CASSWAGDTDTQYF; DNA: TGTGCCAGTAGTTGGGCGGGAGACACAGATACGCAGTATTTT
J: TRBJ2-5; V: TRBV20-1; D: TRBD2; size: few; CDR3: CSARDIASGSWETQYF; DNA: TGCAGTGCTAGAGATATTGCTAGCGGGAGTTGGGAGACCCAGTACTTC
J: TRBJ2-5; V: TRBV12-3/TRBV12-4; D: NA; size: few; CDR3: CASSFRRNQETQYF; DNA: TGTGCCAGCAGCTTTCGACGGAACCAAGAGACCCAGTACTTC
J: TRBJ2-7; V: TRBV5-8; D: TRBD1; size: NA; CDR3: CASSLPRQGYCEQYF; DNA: TGTGCCAGCAGCTTGCCCCGACAGGGTTACTGCGAGCAGTACTTC
J: TRBJ1-1; V: TRBV7-9; D: NA; size: few; CDR3: CLFPDRNTEAFF; DNA: TGTCTTTTTCCCGACCGAAACACTGAAGCTTTCTTT
J: TRBJ2-1; V: TRBV5-1; D: NA; size: NA; CDR3: CASSLAGGGPNEQFF; DNA: TGCGCCAGCAGCTTGGCCGGAGGGGGGCCCAATGAGCAGTTCTTC
J: TRBJ2-7; V: TRBV27; D: NA; size: few; CDR3: CASSSPAGVGEQYF; DNA: TGTGCCAGCAGTTCTCCGGCAGGAGTTGGCGAGCAGTACTTC
J: TRBJ2-7; V: TRBV10-3; D: TRBD1; size: few; CDR3: CATNPGQNLYEQYF; DNA: TGTGCCACGAACCCGGGACAGAACCTCTACGAGCAGTACTTC
J: TRBJ2-7; V: TRBV7-6; D: TRBD2; size: few; CDR3: CASSSLTGGSEQYF; DNA: TGTGCCAGCAGCTCCCTCACGGGGGGAAGCGAGCAGTACTTC
J: TRBJ1-1; V: TRBV18; D: NA; size: NA; CDR3: CASSLTGVLEGAEAFF; DNA: TGTGCCAGCTCACTAACAGGAGTCCTCGAGGGCGCTGAAGCTTTCTTT
J: TRBJ2-2; V: TRBV29-1; D: TRBD1; size: NA; CDR3: CSVTSGGVPNTGELFF; DNA: TGCAGCGTCACCTCAGGGGGCGTCCCGAACACCGGGGAGCTGTTTTTT
J: TRBJ2-3; V: TRBV2; D: NA; size: NA; CDR3: CAVLLDTQYF; DNA: TGTGCCGTACTACTAGATACGCAGTATTTT
J: TRBJ2-2; V: TRBV12-3/TRBV12-4; D: TRBD2; size: NA; CDR3: CASSLKGLAGRGELFF; DNA: TGTGCCAGCAGTTTAAAGGGACTAGCGGGAAGAGGGGAGCTGTTTTTT
J: TRBJ2-3; V: TRBV27; D: NA; size: NA; CDR3: CASGGGAIRTDTQYF; DNA: TGTGCCAGCGGTGGGGGGGCCATCCGCACAGATACGCAGTATTTT
J: TRBJ1-1; V: TRBV30; D: NA; size: few; CDR3: CAWSDPFPEAFF; DNA: TGTGCCTGGAGTGACCCATTCCCCGAAGCTTTCTTT
J: TRBJ2-1; V: TRBV4-3; D: TRBD2; size: NA; CDR3: CASSQEVPERLAAEQFF; DNA: TGCGCCAGCAGCCAAGAAGTGCCGGAAAGACTAGCGGCTGAGCAGTTCTTC
J: TRBJ2-5; V: TRBV5-1; D: NA; size: many; CDR3: CASSLGQPIRETQYF; DNA: TGCGCCAGCAGCTTGGGACAGCCGATCCGAGAGACCCAGTACTTC
J: TRBJ2-4; V: TRBV4-2; D: NA; size: NA; CDR3: CASSQDWNSGNIQYF; DNA: TGTGCCAGCAGCCAAGATTGGAATAGCGGAAACATTCAGTACTTC
J: TRBJ2-1; V: TRBV9; D: NA; size: NA; CDR3: CASSPQGGYNEQFF; DNA: TGTGCCAGCAGCCCACAGGGAGGATACAATGAGCAGTTCTTC
J: TRBJ2-5; V: TRBV12-3/TRBV12-4; D: NA; size: few; CDR3: CASSPSSRGETQYF; DNA: TGTGCCAGCAGCCCTTCCTCCCGGGGGGAGACCCAGTACTTC
J: TRBJ1-1; V: TRBV6-5; D: TRBD1; size: many; CDR3: CASSSQGAYYTEAFF; DNA: TGTGCCAGCAGTTCGCAGGGGGCCTATTACACTGAAGCTTTCTTT
J: TRBJ2-5; V: TRBV12-3/TRBV12-4; D: TRBD1; size: NA; CDR3: CASSHKPGQPGETQYF; DNA: TGTGCCAGCAGTCATAAACCGGGACAGCCGGGGGAGACCCAGTACTTC
J: TRBJ2-6; V: TRBV6-1; D: NA; size: many; CDR3: CASSEQSGANVLTF; DNA: TGTGCCAGCAGTGAACAGTCTGGGGCCAACGTCCTGACTTTC
J: TRBJ2-1; V: TRBV9; D: NA; size: NA; CDR3: CASRPGRGGNNEQFF; DNA: TGTGCCAGCAGACCCGGCAGGGGAGGGAACAATGAGCAGTTCTTC
J: TRBJ2-1; V: TRBV30; D: NA; size: few; CDR3: CAWSARLLSYNEQFF; DNA: TGTGCCTGGAGTGCCCGACTCCTCTCCTACAATGAGCAGTTCTTC
J: TRBJ2-7; V: TRBV4-1; D: NA; size: NA; CDR3: CASSQDKSEQYF; DNA: TGCGCCAGCAGCCAAGATAAGAGCGAGCAGTACTTC
J: TRBJ1-2; V: TRBV29-1; D: NA; size: NA; CDR3: CSVEAGDYGYTF; DNA: TGCAGCGTCGAGGCCGGTGACTATGGCTACACCTTC
J: TRBJ2-1; V: TRBV6-1; D: TRBD2; size: NA; CDR3: CASSEGAASGRIYNEQFF; DNA: TGTGCCAGCAGCGAAGGGGCGGCTAGCGGGAGAATATACAATGAGCAGTTCTTC
J: TRBJ1-2; V: TRBV6-6; D: NA; size: NA; CDR3: CASSPGRVVGYTF; DNA: TGTGCCAGCAGCCCGGGGAGGGTAGTCGGCTACACCTTC
J: TRBJ1-3; V: TRBV5-5; D: NA; size: few; CDR3: CASSPGVQSSGNTIYF; DNA: TGTGCCAGCAGCCCAGGGGTCCAGAGCTCTGGAAACACCATATATTTT
J: TRBJ2-1; V: TRBV4-2; D: TRBD2; size: NA; CDR3: CASSQASPTSGSGYNEQFF; DNA: TGTGCCAGCAGCCAAGCCTCGCCGACTAGCGGGAGTGGATACAATGAGCAGTTCTTC